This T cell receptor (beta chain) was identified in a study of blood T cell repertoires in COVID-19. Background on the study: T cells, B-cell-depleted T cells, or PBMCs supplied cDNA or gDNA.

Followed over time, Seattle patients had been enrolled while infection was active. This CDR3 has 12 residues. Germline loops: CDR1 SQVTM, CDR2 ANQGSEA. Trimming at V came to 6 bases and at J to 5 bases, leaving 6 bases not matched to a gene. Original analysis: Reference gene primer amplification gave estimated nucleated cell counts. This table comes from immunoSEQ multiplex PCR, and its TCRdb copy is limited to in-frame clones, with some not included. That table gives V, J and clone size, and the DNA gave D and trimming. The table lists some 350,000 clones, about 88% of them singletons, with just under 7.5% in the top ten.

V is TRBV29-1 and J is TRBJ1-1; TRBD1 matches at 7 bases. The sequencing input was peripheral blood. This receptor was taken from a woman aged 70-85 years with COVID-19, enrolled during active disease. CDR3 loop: CSVSQGRTEAFF. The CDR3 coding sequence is TGCAGCGTCTCACAGGGGAGAACTGAAGCTTTCTTT.